This paragraph reports one TCR beta chain. Under the authors' procedure: It was from reference gene primer amplification that nucleated cell counts were estimated. Clones were read by immunoSEQ multiplex PCR, and TCRdb kept only the in-frame ones, dropping some. V and J calls and clone size are as listed in that table; D and trimming were resolved from the DNA. This sample has around 340,000 clones, with 89% found just once. In Seattle, patients joined the study during active infection and were tracked longitudinally. The CDR3 is 16 residues long. Germline lookup yields CDR1 MNHNY and CDR2 SVGAGI (reference sequence). The V end lost 5 bases, the J end lost 0 bases, and 16 bases lay between the germline ends. The data stem from a study of blood T cell repertoires in COVID-19. Overall study: Nucleic acid was either cDNA or gDNA, and it came from T cells, B-cell-depleted T cells, or PBMCs.

The TCR originated in a woman aged 55-75 years with COVID-19, enrolled during active disease. The chain recombines TRBV6-6 with TRBJ1-1; weak D call: TRBD1 (6 bases). Material for sequencing was peripheral blood. DNA of the CDR3: TGTGCCAGCAGTCGATCAGGGGCCTACATGAACACTGAAGCTTTCTTT. Residues: CASSRSGAYMNTEAFF.